This TCR beta chain was sequenced for a study of shared clonotypes between healthy human individuals. This clone has a handful of counts. Only in-frame clones appear in the TCRdb table, and some are missing; sequencing was by immunoSEQ multiplex PCR. The sample yields roughly 1 million clones, roughly 74% seen once. The CDR3 is 15 residues long. Germline values: CDR1 LNHDA, CDR2 SQIVND (reference sequence). The V gene end was trimmed by 6 bases and the J gene end by 9 bases; junction bases not matched to a gene: 7. The sequencing input was memory CD4+ T cells from PBMCs. Noted subset: CD45RA-negative fraction. The TCR comes from a man younger than 35 in good health. Some clones in this sample may be carry-over from other donors' samples. This chain joins TRBV19 and TRBJ2-2, with 13 bases fitting TRBD2. CDR3 coding DNA: TGTGCCAGTAGACATGGGACTAGCGGGATGCGGGAGCTGTTTTTT. This encodes CASRHGTSGMRELFF.